The present entry profiles one T cell receptor beta chain with its context. The length of the CDR3 is 16 residues. CDR1 is LNHDA, CDR2 SQIVND, per germline (reference sequence). The junction had 10 bases not matched to a gene; V was cut back by 3 bases and J by 2 bases. This sample is drawn from a study of blood T cell repertoires in COVID-19. Data came from immunoSEQ multiplex PCR; TCRdb stores just in-frame clones and leaves some out. This table has under 95,000 clones, about 88% appearing once. The origin of this receptor is a woman older than 75 with acute or convalescent COVID-19. Sequencing used peripheral blood. The chain uses TRBV19 and TRBJ2-7; 7 bases agree with TRBD1. The CDR3 nucleotides read TGTGCCAGTAGTATCTTGCGGACAGGTAAACCCTACGAGCAGTACTTC. This sequence encodes CASSILRTGKPYEQYF.